This T cell receptor (beta chain) originates from a study of blood T cell repertoires in COVID-19. On the study more broadly: Whether acute or convalescent, the COVID-19 samples came from the United States, Italy and Spain. PBMCs, B-cell-depleted T cells, or T cells were the source of the cDNA or gDNA that made up the material.

Germline CDR1 is GTSNPN and CDR2 is SVGIG (reference sequence). V was clipped by 0 bases and J by 5 bases; unmatched bases: 5. The CDR3 is made up of 15 amino acids. Assay: immunoSEQ multiplex PCR; the TCRdb copy retains only in-frame clones and omits some. The sample records some 230,000 clones, 65% to 85% being singletons. The sample taken for sequencing was peripheral blood. This clonotype was obtained from a woman aged 55-69 years with acute or convalescent COVID-19. V usage is TRBV30 and J usage is TRBJ2-5; TRBD2 aligns across 11 bases. The CDR3 DNA sequence: TGTGCCTGGAGTGTTGCTAGCGGGGGGTGGGAGACCCAGTACTTC. Encoded protein: CAWSVASGGWETQYF.